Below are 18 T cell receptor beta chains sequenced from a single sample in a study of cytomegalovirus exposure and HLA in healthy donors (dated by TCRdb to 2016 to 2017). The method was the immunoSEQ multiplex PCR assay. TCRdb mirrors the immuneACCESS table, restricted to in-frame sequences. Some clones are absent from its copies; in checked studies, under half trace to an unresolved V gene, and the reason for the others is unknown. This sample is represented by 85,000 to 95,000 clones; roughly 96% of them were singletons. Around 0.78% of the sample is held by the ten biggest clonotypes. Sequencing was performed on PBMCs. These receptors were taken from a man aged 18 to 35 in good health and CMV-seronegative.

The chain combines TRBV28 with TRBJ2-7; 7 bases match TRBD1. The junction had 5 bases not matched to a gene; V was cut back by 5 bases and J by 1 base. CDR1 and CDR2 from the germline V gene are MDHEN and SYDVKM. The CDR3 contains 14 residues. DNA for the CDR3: TGTGCCAGCAGTCCAGACAGGGCGTCCTACGAGCAGTACTTC. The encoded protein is CASSPDRASYEQYF.

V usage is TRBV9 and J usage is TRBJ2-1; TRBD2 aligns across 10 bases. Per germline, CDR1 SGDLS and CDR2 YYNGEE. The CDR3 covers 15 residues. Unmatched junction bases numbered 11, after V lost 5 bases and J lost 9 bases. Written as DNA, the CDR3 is TGTGCCAGCAGTAGGTCTAGCGGGAGACTGGGTGAGCAGTTCTTC. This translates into CASSRSSGRLGEQFF. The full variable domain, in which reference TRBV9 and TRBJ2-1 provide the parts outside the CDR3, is DSGVTQTPKHLITATGQRVTLRCSPRSGDLSVYWYQQSLDQGLQFLIQYYNGEERAKGNILERFSAQQFPDLHSELNLSSLELGDSALYFCASSRSSGRLGEQFFGPGTRLTVL.

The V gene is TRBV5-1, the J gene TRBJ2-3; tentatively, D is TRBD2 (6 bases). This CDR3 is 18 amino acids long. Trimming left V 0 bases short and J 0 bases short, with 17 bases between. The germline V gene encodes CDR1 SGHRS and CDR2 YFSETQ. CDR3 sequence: CASSLDALARSSTDTQYF. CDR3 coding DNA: TGCGCCAGCAGCTTGGATGCACTAGCCAGGTCAAGCACAGATACGCAGTATTTT.

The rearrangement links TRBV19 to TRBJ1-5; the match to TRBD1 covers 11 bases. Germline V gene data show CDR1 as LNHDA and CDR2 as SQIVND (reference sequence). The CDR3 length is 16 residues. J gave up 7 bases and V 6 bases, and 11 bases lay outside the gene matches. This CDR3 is CASSPAGTGGYQPQHF. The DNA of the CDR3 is TGTGCCAGTAGCCCTGCCGGGACAGGGGGTTACCAGCCCCAGCATTTT.

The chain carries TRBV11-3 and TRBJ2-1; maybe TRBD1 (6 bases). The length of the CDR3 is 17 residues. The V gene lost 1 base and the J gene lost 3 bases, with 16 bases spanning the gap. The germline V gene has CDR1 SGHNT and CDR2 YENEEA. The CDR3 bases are TGTGCCAGCAGCTTAGTGGGCACAGGGTCGAGCTACAATGAGCAGTTCTTC. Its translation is CASSLVGTGSSYNEQFF.

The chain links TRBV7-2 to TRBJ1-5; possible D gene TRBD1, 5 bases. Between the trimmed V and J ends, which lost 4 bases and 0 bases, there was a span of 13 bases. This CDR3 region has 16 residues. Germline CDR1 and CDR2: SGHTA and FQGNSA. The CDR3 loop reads CASSWGGPYSNQPQHF. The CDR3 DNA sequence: TGTGCCAGCAGCTGGGGGGGTCCCTATAGCAATCAGCCCCAGCATTTT.

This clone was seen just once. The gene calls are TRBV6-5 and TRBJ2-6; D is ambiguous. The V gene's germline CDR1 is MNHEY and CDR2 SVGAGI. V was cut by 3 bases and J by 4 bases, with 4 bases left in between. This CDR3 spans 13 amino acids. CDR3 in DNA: TGTGCCAGCAGTTATCTGGGGGCCAACGTCCTGACTTTC. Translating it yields CASSYLGANVLTF.

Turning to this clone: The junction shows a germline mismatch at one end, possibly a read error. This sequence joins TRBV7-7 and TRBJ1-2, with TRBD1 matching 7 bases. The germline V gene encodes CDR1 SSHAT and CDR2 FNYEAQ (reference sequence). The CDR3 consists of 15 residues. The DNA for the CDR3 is TGTGCTAGCAGCTTACCGTCCACAGGGGAGGATGGCTACACCTTC. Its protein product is CASSLPSTGEDGYTF.

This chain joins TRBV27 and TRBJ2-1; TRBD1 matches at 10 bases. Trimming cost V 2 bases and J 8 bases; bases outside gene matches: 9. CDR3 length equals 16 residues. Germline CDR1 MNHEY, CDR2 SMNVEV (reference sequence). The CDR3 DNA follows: TGTGCCAGCAGTTTAGCGGGACAGGGGAAAAAGGATGAGCAGTTCTTC. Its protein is CASSLAGQGKKDEQFF.

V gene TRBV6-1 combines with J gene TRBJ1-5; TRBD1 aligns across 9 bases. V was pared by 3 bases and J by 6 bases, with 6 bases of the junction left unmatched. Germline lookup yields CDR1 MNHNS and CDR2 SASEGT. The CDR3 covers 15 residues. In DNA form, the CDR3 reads TGTGCCAGCAGTGACGTGGACAGGGGCTTTCAGCCCCAGCATTTT. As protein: CASSDVDRGFQPQHF.

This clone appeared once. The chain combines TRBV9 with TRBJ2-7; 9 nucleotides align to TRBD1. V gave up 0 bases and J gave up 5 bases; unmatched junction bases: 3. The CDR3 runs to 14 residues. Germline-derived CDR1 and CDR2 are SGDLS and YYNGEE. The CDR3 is CASSVAGQGHEQYF. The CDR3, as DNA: TGTGCCAGCAGCGTAGCGGGACAGGGTCACGAGCAGTACTTC. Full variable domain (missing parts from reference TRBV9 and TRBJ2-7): DSGVTQTPKHLITATGQRVTLRCSPRSGDLSVYWYQQSLDQGLQFLIQYYNGEERAKGNILERFSAQQFPDLHSELNLSSLELGDSALYFCASSVAGQGHEQYFGPGTRLTVT.

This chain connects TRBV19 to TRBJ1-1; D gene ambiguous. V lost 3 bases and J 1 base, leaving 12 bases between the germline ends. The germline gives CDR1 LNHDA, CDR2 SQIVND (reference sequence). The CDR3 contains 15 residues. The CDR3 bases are TGTGCCAGTAGTATTTTCAACGGTGCGAACACTGAAGCTTTCTTT. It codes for CASSIFNGANTEAFF.

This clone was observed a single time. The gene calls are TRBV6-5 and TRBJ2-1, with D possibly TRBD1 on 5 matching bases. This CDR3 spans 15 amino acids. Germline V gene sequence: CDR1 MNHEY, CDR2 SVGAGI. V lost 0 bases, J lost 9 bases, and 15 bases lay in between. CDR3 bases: TGTGCCAGCAGTTACTCGATGGGGCTTGAGGCTGAGCAGTTCTTC. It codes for CASSYSMGLEAEQFF.

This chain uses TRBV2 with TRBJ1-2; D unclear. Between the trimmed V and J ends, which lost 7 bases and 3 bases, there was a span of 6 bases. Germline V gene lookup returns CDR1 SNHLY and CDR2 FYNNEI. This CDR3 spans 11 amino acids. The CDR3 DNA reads TGTGCCAGCACGGCGGACTATGGCTACACCTTC. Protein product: CASTADYGYTF. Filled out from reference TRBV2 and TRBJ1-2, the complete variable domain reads EPEVTQTPSHQVTQMGQEVILRCVPISNHLYFYWYRQILGQKVEFLVSFYNNEISEKSEIFDDQFSVERPDGSNFTLKIRSTKLEDSAMYFCASTADYGYTFGSGTRLTVV.

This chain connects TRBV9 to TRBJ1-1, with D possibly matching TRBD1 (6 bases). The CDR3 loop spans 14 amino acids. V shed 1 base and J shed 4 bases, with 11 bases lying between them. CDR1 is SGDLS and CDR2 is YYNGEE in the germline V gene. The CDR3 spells CASSVTGSGTEAFF. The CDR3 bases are TGTGCCAGCAGCGTAACAGGGTCGGGCACTGAAGCTTTCTTT.

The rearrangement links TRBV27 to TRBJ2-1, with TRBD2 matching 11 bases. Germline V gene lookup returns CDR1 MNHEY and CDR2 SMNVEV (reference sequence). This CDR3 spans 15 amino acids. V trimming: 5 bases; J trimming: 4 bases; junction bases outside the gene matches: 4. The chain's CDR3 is CASSPGTSGYNEQFF. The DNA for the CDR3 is TGTGCCAGCAGTCCTGGGACTAGCGGATACAATGAGCAGTTCTTC.

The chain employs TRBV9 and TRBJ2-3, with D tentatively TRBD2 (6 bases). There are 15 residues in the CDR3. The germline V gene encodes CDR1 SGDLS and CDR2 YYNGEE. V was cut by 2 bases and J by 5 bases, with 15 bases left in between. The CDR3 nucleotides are TGTGCCAGCAGCGTTGGAGGGGCTACGGGAGATACGCAGTATTTT. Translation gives CASSVGGATGDTQYF.

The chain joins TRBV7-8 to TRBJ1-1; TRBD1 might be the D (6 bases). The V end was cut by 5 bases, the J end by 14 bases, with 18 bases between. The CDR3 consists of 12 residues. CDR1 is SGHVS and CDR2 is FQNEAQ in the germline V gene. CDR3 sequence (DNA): TGTGCCAGCAGCCGAGAGGGGGTAGGGACGTTCTTT. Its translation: CASSREGVGTFF.